This TCR beta chain was captured in a study of CD8+CD57+ T cells in acquired aplastic anemia. The wider study: DNA recovered from sorted CD4+ and CD8+ cells had a mean of 3.2 ug.

Study outcomes and limitations: Any difference that existed in CD8+ Simpson's diversity between patients and controls was not significant.

Genomic DNA templated the TCR beta VDJ and CDR3 profiling. A single record per CDR3 protein comes from TCRdb applying MiXCR to the reads. Among 250,000 to 300,000 distinct CDR3 sequences listed, 55% to 60% were seen once. V was clipped by 5 bases and J by 3 bases; unmatched bases: 7. The CDR3 covers 15 residues. CDR1 and CDR2 (germline): SGHNT, YENEEA. This clonotype was observed at least ten times. Its antigen is still unknown. The origin of this receptor is a human donor with severe aplastic anemia or a healthy control (not recorded which). The V gene is TRBV11-3, the J gene TRBJ2-3, with TRBD1 matching over 8 bases. Sequenced: sorted CD4+, CD8+, or CD8+CD57+ T cells (not recorded which) from PBMCs. CDR3 sequence: CASSPGTGTTDTQYF. The DNA for the CDR3 is TGTGCCAGCAGCCCTGGGACAGGAACAACAGATACGCAGTATTTT. The whole variable domain, remainder taken from reference TRBV11-3 and TRBJ2-3, is EAGVVQSPRYKIIEKKQPVAFWCNPISGHNTLYWYLQNLGQGPELLIRYENEEAVDDSQLPKDRFSAERLKGVDSTLKIQPAELGDSAVYLCASSPGTGTTDTQYFGPGTRLTVL.